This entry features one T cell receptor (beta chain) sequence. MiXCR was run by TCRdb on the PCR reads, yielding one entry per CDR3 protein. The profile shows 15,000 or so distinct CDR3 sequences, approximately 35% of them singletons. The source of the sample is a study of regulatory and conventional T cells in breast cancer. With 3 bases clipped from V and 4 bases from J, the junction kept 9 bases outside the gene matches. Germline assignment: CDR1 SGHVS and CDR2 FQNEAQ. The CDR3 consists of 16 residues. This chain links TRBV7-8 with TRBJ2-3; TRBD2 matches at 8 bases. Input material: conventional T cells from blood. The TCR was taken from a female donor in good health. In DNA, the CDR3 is TGTGCCAGCAGCTTCTCCGCGGGGGGCCGGGCAGATACGCAGTATTTT. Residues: CASSFSAGGRADTQYF.